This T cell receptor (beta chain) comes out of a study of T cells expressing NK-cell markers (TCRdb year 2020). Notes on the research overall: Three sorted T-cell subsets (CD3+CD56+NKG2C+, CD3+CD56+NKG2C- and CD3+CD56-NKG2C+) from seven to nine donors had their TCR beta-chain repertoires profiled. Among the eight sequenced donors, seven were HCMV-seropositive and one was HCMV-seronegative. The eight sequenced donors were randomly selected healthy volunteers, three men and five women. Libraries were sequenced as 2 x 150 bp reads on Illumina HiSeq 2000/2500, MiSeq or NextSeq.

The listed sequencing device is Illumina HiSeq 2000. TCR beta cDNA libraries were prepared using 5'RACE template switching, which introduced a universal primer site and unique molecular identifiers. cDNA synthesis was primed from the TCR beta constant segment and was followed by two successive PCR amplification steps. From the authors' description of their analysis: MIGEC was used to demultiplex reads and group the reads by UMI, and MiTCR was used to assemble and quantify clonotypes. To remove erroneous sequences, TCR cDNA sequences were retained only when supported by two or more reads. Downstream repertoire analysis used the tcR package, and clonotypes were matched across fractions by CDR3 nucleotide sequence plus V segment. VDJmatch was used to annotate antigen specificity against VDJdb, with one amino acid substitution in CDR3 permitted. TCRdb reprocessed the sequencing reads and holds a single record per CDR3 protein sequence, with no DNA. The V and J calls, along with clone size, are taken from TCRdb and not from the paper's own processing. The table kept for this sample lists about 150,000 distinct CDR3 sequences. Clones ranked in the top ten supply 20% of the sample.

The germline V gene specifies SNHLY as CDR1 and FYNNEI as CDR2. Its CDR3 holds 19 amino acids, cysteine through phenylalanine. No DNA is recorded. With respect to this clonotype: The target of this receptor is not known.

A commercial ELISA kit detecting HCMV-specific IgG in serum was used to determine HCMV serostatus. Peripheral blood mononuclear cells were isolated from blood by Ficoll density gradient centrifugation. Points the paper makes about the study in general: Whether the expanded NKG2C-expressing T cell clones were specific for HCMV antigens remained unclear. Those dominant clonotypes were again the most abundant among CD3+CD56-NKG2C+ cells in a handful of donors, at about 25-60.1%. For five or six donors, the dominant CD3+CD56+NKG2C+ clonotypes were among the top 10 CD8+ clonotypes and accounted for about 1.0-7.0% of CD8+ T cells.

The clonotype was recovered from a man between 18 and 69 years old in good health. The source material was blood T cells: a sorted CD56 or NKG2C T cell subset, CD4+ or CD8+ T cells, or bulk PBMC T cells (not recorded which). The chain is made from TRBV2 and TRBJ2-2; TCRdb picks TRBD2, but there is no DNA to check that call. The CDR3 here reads CASSEARWSGGVNTGELFF.